This T cell receptor beta chain was identified in a study of human T cells and chemical hapten exposure. Study observations and caveats: Donors, who had alopecia, may show an immune response that differs from healthy people's.

Separate cDNA molecules received unique molecular identifiers, which the library attached to them. TCRdb ran MiXCR on the RACE reads and lists one entry per CDR3 protein. The sample consists of over 65,000 distinct CDR3 sequences, around 11% of them appearing once. Time point given: patch test 1, 2 weeks after DPC sensitization. Treatment: therapeutic diphenylcyclopropenone sensitization with weekly scalp DPC. Every patch test was put on after a blood sample was taken. From whole blood left unfractionated, total RNA was extracted. As concerns this clonotype: Its cognate antigen is unknown.

Trimming removed 4 bases from V and 13 bases from J; junction bases left unmatched: 7. The CDR3 has 13 amino acids. Germline-derived CDR1 and CDR2 are LGHDT and YNNKEL (reference sequence). The rearrangement joins TRBV3-1 to TRBJ2-7; TRBD2 matches 13 bases. The receptor's source is a woman aged 45-59 years with alopecia areata. Some clones in this sample may be carry-over from other donors' samples. The sample in question was whole blood, obtained in connection with sensitization to the hapten diphenylcyclopropenone (DPC). The CDR3 nucleotides are TGTGCCAGCAGCCCTACTGGGACTAGCGGGAATTACTTC. Translating gives CASSPTGTSGNYF.